This TCR beta chain came from a study of CD8 T cells in ankylosing spondylitis. Via MiXCR, TCRdb re-called the 5' RACE reads, giving one row per CDR3 protein. The data show about 300,000 distinct CDR3 sequences, with around 21% seen just once and about 4% held by the top ten. This clonotype was detected ten times or more. Its cognate antigen is unknown. Findings of the study overall: Seemingly distinctive of ankylosing spondylitis blood was a TCR beta motif formed by eight highly homologous variants. Disease-linked clones were CD8+ and relatively rare in peripheral blood.

The CDR3 has 13 residues. Germline loops: CDR1 KGHSH, CDR2 LQKENI. The V and J ends lost 3 bases and 1 base respectively, with 6 bases between them. V usage is TRBV18 and J usage is TRBJ2-5; D remains unclear. This TCR came from a female donor with ankylosing spondylitis or in good health (not recorded which). Sequenced material: blood, either unsorted or a sorted T cell fraction (not recorded which). CDR3 nucleotide sequence: TGTGCCAGCTCACCCTGGGGCCAAGAGACCCAGTACTTC. It specifies CASSPWGQETQYF.